One sample yielded the 29 T cell receptor beta chains listed below, sequenced in a study of shared clonotypes between healthy human individuals. Only in-frame clones appear in the TCRdb table, and some are missing; sequencing was by immunoSEQ multiplex PCR. This table has about 980,000 clones, less than 85% appearing once. Sequenced sample: memory CD4+ T cells sorted from blood. Documented subset: CD45RA-negative fraction. The receptors were sampled from a man in his late teens or twenties in good health.

The chain links TRBV7-2 to TRBJ2-7, with D unresolved. Trimming took off 6 bases at V and 1 base at J, with 13 bases between the two ends. Germline V CDR1 and CDR2: SGHTA, FQGNSA. The CDR3 consists of 14 residues. The CDR3 coding sequence is TGTGCCAGCAGTGTTCCGGCATTATCCTACGAGCAGTACTTC. Protein: CASSVPALSYEQYF. The full variable domain, completed using reference TRBV7-2 and TRBJ2-7, is GAGVSQSPSNKVTEKGKDVELRCDPISGHTALYWYRQSLGQGLEFLIYFQGNSAPDKSGLPSDRFSAERTGGSVSTLTIQRTQQEDSAVYLCASSVPALSYEQYFGPGTRLTVT.

The chain combines TRBV28 with TRBJ2-7, with 9 positions matching TRBD1. The CDR3 totals 15 residues. In germline, CDR1 is MDHEN, CDR2 SYDVKM. The ends lost 6 bases at V and 3 bases at J; junction bases unmatched: 9. This CDR3 reads CASRGEETGGYEQYF. The CDR3 DNA reads TGTGCCAGCAGAGGAGAGGAGACAGGGGGCTACGAGCAGTACTTC.

This clone was counted ten times or more. The V gene is TRBV2, the J gene TRBJ1-4, with 7 bases that match TRBD1. The germline V gene has CDR1 SNHLY and CDR2 FYNNEI. V trimming: 7 bases; J trimming: 10 bases; junction bases outside the gene matches: 18. The CDR3 sequence is 16 residues long. In nucleotides, the CDR3 is TGTGCCAGCACCCTTCTATGGACAGGCCAGGAGGGAAAACTGTTTTTT. Translation: CASTLLWTGQEGKLFF.

This clone was observed once. DNA for the CDR3: TGCGCCAGCAGCCCGGCGTGGGCAGGGGGAGGAGAGACCCAGTACTTC. Its translation is CASSPAWAGGGETQYF. The chain combines TRBV5-1 with TRBJ2-5; D might be TRBD1 (7 bases). The CDR3 spans 16 residues. Germline CDR1 reads SGHRS; CDR2 reads YFSETQ. Trimming took off 4 bases at V and 4 bases at J, with 20 bases between the two ends.

The chain links TRBV6-1 to TRBJ2-1, with 12 bases aligning to TRBD2. Germline V CDR1 and CDR2: MNHNS, SASEGT. V trimming: 1 base; J trimming: 8 bases; junction bases outside the gene matches: 3. The length of the CDR3 is 15 residues. CDR3 residues: CASSEVSSGRDEQFF. The CDR3 bases are TGTGCCAGCAGTGAAGTCTCTAGCGGGAGGGATGAGCAGTTCTTC.

This clone has more than one count but fewer than ten. The V and J genes are TRBV18 and TRBJ2-2, with a tentative D call TRBD2 (6 bases). The length of the CDR3 is 15 residues. Germline V gene data show CDR1 as KGHSH and CDR2 as LQKENI. V was pared by 4 bases and J by 2 bases, with 11 bases between. The CDR3, as DNA: TGTGCCAGCTCACAGCCGGGACTCAACACCGGGGAGCTGTTTTTT. It translates to CASSQPGLNTGELFF. The whole variable domain, filled in from reference TRBV18 and TRBJ2-2, reads NAGVMQNPRHLVRRRGQEARLRCSPMKGHSHVYWYRQLPEEGLKFMVYLQKENIIDESGMPKERFSAEFPKEGPSILRIQQVVRGDSAAYFCASSQPGLNTGELFFGEGSRLTVL.

The chain links TRBV5-4 to TRBJ2-2, with D possibly being TRBD1 or TRBD2 (5 bases each). Germline V CDR1 and CDR2: SGHNT, YYREEE (reference sequence). This CDR3 is built from 17 residues. Trimming cost V 5 bases and J 0 bases, with 17 bases left between them. The CDR3 DNA reads TGTGCCAGCAGTTGGGGGTACCGGGGCTCGAACACCGGGGAGCTGTTTTTT. Protein sequence: CASSWGYRGSNTGELFF.

Points on this clone: The identical CDR3 is also encoded by other nucleotide sequences in the sample. The V call is TRBV5-1, the J call TRBJ2-3, with D hard to call. The V gene lost 2 bases and the J gene lost 3 bases, with 10 bases spanning the gap. Germline V gene lookup returns CDR1 SGHRS and CDR2 YFSETQ. The CDR3 sequence is 14 residues long. The CDR3 sequence is CASSLGTPTDTQYF. The CDR3 bases are TGCGCCAGCAGCTTAGGTACACCGACAGATACGCAGTATTTT.

The chain joins TRBV18 to TRBJ2-1; TRBD1 matches at 9 bases. This CDR3 region has 14 residues. V lost 2 bases to trimming and J lost 6 bases; unmatched junction nucleotides: 2. Germline CDR1 is KGHSH and CDR2 is LQKENI. The CDR3, as DNA: TGTGCCAGCTCACCATGGGACAGGGCCAATGAGCAGTTCTTC. This gives the protein CASSPWDRANEQFF.

The gene calls are TRBV30 and TRBJ2-7; maybe TRBD2 (6 bases). Germline lookup yields CDR1 GTSNPN and CDR2 SVGIG (reference sequence). The CDR3 has 14 amino acids. V lost 3 bases to trimming and J lost 4 bases, with 16 bases between them. CDR3 nucleotides: TGTGCCTGGAGCCCCTGGGGGACTGGGTACGAGCAGTACTTC. Translated: CAWSPWGTGYEQYF.

As regards this clone: Additional DNA sequences in this sample encode the identical CDR3. The chain joins TRBV5-1 to TRBJ2-6, with D possibly being TRBD2 (5 bases). Trimming removed 3 bases at V and 3 bases at J, with 13 bases between. The germline V gene has CDR1 SGHRS and CDR2 YFSETQ. The CDR3 totals 16 residues. CDR3 loop: CASSSLAGDGANVLTF. The CDR3 DNA sequence: TGCGCCAGCAGCTCCCTAGCCGGGGATGGGGCCAACGTCCTGACTTTC.

The chain links TRBV28 to TRBJ2-4; 8 nucleotides line up with TRBD2. This CDR3 has 14 residues. V lost 5 bases and J lost 6; bases outside the gene matches: 6. The germline V gene has CDR1 MDHEN and CDR2 SYDVKM. The CDR3 DNA sequence: TGTGCCAGCAGTGCGGGACTAGTTAGAAACATTCAGTACTTC. It codes for CASSAGLVRNIQYF.

The chain combines TRBV7-9 with TRBJ1-5, with D possibly TRBD1 on 6 matching bases. The germline V gene encodes CDR1 SEHNR and CDR2 FQNEAQ (reference sequence). The CDR3 extends over 13 amino acids. V lost 1 base to trimming and J lost 7 bases, with 8 bases between them. The DNA of the CDR3 is TGTGCCAGCAGCTTAGGCCAGGGGCAGCCCCAGCATTTT. This gives the protein CASSLGQGQPQHF.

As DNA, the CDR3 is TGTGCCAGCAGCGTTCTTCCGGAGACGACACTCTCTGGAAACACCATATATTTT. This encodes CASSVLPETTLSGNTIYF. V usage is TRBV5-8 and J usage is TRBJ1-3; D is ambiguous. The CDR3 is made up of 18 amino acids. Trimming removed 4 bases from V and 0 bases from J, with 20 bases in between. CDR1 is SGHTS, CDR2 YDEGEE, per germline.

Regarding this clone: One junction end disagrees with the germline gene, perhaps due to a read error. The chain links TRBV14 to TRBJ2-3; D unresolved. The CDR3 totals 12 residues. Germline V gives CDR1 SGHDN, CDR2 FVKESK. The DNA for the CDR3 is TGTGCCAGCAGTCAAGTCCGAGATACGCAGTATTTT. Its translation is CASSQVRDTQYF.

The rearrangement joins TRBV21-1 to TRBJ2-7; TRBD2, as called in the table, went unchecked against the DNA. TRBV21-1 is classified as a pseudogene. CDR3 size: 12 residues. CDR3 DNA sequence: TGTGCCAGCAGCAAAGTGACGGGCGAGCAGTACTTC. It codes for CASSKVTGEQYF.

The chain joins TRBV29-1 to TRBJ2-3; the match to TRBD1 covers 8 bases. This CDR3 contains 14 residues. Unmatched junction bases numbered 8, after V lost 5 bases and J lost 4 bases. The V gene's germline CDR1 is SQVTM and CDR2 ANQGSEA. CDR3 bases: TGCAGCGTTACTGGGACAGGATCTGCAGATACGCAGTATTTT. It is translated as CSVTGTGSADTQYF.

There are a few counts of this clone. V is TRBV6-5 and J is TRBJ1-5; 8 nucleotides match TRBD1. CDR1 is MNHEY and CDR2 is SVGAGI in the germline V gene. This CDR3 is 15 amino acids long. Unmatched junction bases numbered 7, after V lost 6 bases and J lost 3 bases. The CDR3 region has the DNA TGTGCCAGCAGGGGAGGGACAGGCTACAATCAGCCCCAGCATTTT. Translation gives CASRGGTGYNQPQHF.

The V call is TRBV19, the J call TRBJ2-4; 13 bases align to TRBD2. Losses at the gene ends were 0 bases for V and 1 base for J; bases not matched to a gene: 6. From germline, CDR1 is LNHDA and CDR2 SQIVND (reference sequence). The CDR3 sequence is 19 residues long. The CDR3 here is CASSIDRTSGRGAKNIQYF. CDR3 DNA: TGTGCCAGTAGTATAGATCGGACTAGCGGGAGAGGGGCCAAAAACATTCAGTACTTC. The variable domain in full, completed from reference TRBV19 and TRBJ2-4, reads DGGITQSPKYLFRKEGQNVTLSCEQNLNHDAMYWYRQDPGQGLRLIYYSQIVNDFQKGDIAEGYSVSREKKESFPLTVTSAQKNPTAFYLCASSIDRTSGRGAKNIQYFGAGTRLSVL.

The J gene is TRBJ2-1, the V gene TRBV7-8; no reliable D call. Germline CDR1 reads SGHVS; CDR2 reads FQNEAQ. This CDR3 is 13 amino acids long. Trimming left V 4 bases short and J 7 bases short, with 11 bases between. The CDR3 protein is CASSSVALNEQFF. The CDR3 region has the DNA TGTGCCAGCAGCTCCGTGGCCCTGAATGAGCAGTTCTTC.

This sequence joins TRBV11-2 and TRBJ2-5; the D gene is possibly TRBD2 (5 bases). The CDR3 loop spans 13 amino acids. CDR1 and CDR2 from the germline V gene are SGHAT and FQNNGV. V lost 4 bases, J lost 1 base, and 7 bases lay in between. The CDR3 loop reads CASSSGIQETQYF. Here the CDR3 DNA reads TGTGCCAGCAGCTCCGGGATCCAAGAGACCCAGTACTTC.

Comments on this clone: One end of the junction fails to match germline, which may point to a read error. The rearrangement links TRBV11-3 to TRBJ1-1; D is perhaps TRBD1 (5 bases). This CDR3 contains 13 residues. Germline assignment: CDR1 SGHNT and CDR2 YENEEA. The CDR3 bases are TGTGCCAGCAGCTCACAAGGGGAGACTGAAGCTCTCTTT. It encodes CASSSQGETEALF.

This clone was recorded many times. The chain links TRBV2 to TRBJ2-7; 7 bases are a match to TRBD1. This CDR3 has 13 residues. V lost 6 bases, J lost 5 bases, and 7 bases stayed unmatched. The germline V gene encodes CDR1 SNHLY and CDR2 FYNNEI. CDR3 loop: CASRRTGQHEQYF. As DNA, the CDR3 is TGTGCCAGCAGGAGGACAGGCCAACACGAGCAGTACTTC.

For the CDR3, the DNA is TGCGCCAGCAGCGGTCAGGGGGGACCTAATGAAAAACTGTTTTTT. The encoded protein is CASSGQGGPNEKLFF. This chain joins TRBV5-1 and TRBJ1-4; 7 nucleotides agree with TRBD1. The CDR3 extends over 15 amino acids. Losses at the gene ends were 4 bases for V and 3 bases for J; bases not matched to a gene: 6. Per germline, CDR1 SGHRS and CDR2 YFSETQ.

The chain is built from TRBV27 and TRBJ1-4; a weak D match, TRBD1 (5 bases). Germline V gene lookup returns CDR1 MNHEY and CDR2 SMNVEV (reference sequence). This CDR3 spans 12 amino acids. V was cut by 6 bases and J by 8 bases, with 10 bases left in between. The CDR3 nucleotides read TGTGCCAGCAGGGGGACGGGAGAAAAACTGTTTTTT. It is translated as CASRGTGEKLFF.

The chain's CDR3 is CASSAEGTPLNEQFF. In nucleotides, the CDR3 is TGTGCCAGCAGCGCAGAAGGGACTCCGCTCAATGAGCAGTTCTTC. The rearrangement uses TRBV7-9 and TRBJ2-1; TRBD2 is a possible D gene (6 bases). From germline, CDR1 is SEHNR and CDR2 FQNEAQ (reference sequence). This CDR3 region has 15 residues. Trimming removed 5 bases from V and 6 bases from J, with 17 bases in between.

The chain combines TRBV9 with TRBJ2-7; TRBD2 matches at 8 bases. The CDR3 contains 15 residues. J lost 3 bases, V lost 4 bases, and 9 bases had no gene match. CDR1 and CDR2 from the germline V gene are SGDLS and YYNGEE. CDR3 sequence (DNA): TGTGCCAGCAGCCCCGGGGGGGGCAACTACTACGAGCAGTACTTC. This encodes CASSPGGGNYYEQYF.

J is TRBJ1-5 and V is TRBV2; D gene ambiguous. In germline, CDR1 is SNHLY, CDR2 FYNNEI. V was trimmed by 1 base and J by 3 bases, leaving 10 bases between them. The CDR3 length is 15 residues. CDR3 residues: CASSEGARSNQPQHF. The CDR3 DNA reads as TGTGCCAGCAGTGAAGGGGCCAGGTCCAATCAGCCCCAGCATTTT.

The chain is built from TRBV28 and TRBJ1-6; D gene unclear. This CDR3 contains 14 residues. V was cut by 8 bases and J by 8 bases, with 16 bases left in between. The V gene's germline CDR1 is MDHEN and CDR2 SYDVKM. CDR3 amino acids: CASVETPGHSPLHF. The CDR3 DNA reads as TGTGCCAGCGTCGAAACTCCCGGGCATTCACCCCTCCACTTT.